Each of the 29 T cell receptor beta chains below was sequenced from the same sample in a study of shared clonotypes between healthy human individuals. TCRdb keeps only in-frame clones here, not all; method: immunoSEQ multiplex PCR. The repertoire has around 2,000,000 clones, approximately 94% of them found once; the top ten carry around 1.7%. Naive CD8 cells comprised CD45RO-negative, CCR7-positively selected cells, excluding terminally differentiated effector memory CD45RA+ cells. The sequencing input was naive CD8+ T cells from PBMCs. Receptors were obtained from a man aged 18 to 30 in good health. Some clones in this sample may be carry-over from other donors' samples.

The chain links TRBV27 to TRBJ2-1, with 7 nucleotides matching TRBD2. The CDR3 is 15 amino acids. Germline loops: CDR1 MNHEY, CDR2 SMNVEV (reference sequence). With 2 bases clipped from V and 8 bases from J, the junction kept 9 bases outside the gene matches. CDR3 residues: CASSLPGLSFYEQFF. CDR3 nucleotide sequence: TGTGCCAGCAGTTTACCGGGACTATCCTTCTATGAGCAGTTCTTC.

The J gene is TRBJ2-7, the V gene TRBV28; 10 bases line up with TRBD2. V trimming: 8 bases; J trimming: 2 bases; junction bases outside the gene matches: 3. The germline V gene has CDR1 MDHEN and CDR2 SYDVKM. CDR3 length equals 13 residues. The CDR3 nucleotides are TGTGCCAGCGAGCGGGAGGGGGCCTACGAGCAGTACTTC. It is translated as CASEREGAYEQYF. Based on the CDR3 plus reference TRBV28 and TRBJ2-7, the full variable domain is DVKVTQSSRYLVKRTGEKVFLECVQDMDHENMFWYRQDPGLGLRLIYFSYDVKMKEKGDIPEGYSVSREKKERFSLILESASTNQTSMYLCASEREGAYEQYFGPGTRLTVT.

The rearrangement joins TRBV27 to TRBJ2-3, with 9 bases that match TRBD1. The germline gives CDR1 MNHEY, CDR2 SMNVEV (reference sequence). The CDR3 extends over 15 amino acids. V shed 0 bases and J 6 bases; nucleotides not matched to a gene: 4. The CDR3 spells CASSLSRQGVDTQYF. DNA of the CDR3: TGTGCCAGCAGTTTATCTAGACAGGGGGTGGATACGCAGTATTTT.

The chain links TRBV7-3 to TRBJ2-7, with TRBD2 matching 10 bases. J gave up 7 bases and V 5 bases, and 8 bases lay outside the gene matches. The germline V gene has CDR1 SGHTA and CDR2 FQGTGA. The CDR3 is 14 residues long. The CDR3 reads CASSPAGGLREQYF. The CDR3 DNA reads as TGTGCCAGCAGCCCAGCGGGAGGGTTAAGGGAGCAGTACTTC.

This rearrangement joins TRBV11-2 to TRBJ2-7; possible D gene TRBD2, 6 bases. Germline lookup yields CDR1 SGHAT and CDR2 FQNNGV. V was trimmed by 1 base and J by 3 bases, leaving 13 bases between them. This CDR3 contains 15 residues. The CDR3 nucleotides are TGTGCCAGCAGCTTAGTCGCGGGACCCCTCTACGAGCAGTACTTC. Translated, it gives CASSLVAGPLYEQYF.

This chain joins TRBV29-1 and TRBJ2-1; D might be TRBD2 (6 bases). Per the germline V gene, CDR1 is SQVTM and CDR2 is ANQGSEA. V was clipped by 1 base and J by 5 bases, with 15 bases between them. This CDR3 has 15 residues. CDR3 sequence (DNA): TGCAGCGTTGAAGGTGGGGCTAGCGCCCACAATGAGCAGTTCTTC. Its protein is CSVEGGASAHNEQFF.

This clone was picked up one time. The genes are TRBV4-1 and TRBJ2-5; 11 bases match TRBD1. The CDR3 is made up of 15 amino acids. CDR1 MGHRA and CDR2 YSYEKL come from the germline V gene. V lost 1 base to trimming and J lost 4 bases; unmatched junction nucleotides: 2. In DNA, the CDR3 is TGCGCCAGCAGCCAAGTCGGGACAGGGGGAGAGACCCAGTACTTC. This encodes CASSQVGTGGETQYF.

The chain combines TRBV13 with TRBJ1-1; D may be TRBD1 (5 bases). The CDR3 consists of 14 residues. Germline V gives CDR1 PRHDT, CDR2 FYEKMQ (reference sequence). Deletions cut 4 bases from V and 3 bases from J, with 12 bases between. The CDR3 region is CASSSRTTDTEAFF. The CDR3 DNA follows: TGTGCCAGCAGCTCGAGGACAACGGACACTGAAGCTTTCTTT.

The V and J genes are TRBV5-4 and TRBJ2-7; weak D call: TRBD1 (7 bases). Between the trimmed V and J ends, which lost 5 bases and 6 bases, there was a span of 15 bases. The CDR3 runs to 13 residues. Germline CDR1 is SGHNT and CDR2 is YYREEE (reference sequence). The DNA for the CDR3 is TGTGCCAGCAGAGACTCAGGGGGGAGCGAGCAGTACTTC. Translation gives CASRDSGGSEQYF. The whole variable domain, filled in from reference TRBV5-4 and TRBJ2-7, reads ETGVTQSPTHLIKTRGQQVTLRCSSQSGHNTVSWYQQALGQGPQFIFQYYREEENGRGNFPPRFSGLQFPNYSSELNVNALELDDSALYLCASRDSGGSEQYFGPGTRLTVT.

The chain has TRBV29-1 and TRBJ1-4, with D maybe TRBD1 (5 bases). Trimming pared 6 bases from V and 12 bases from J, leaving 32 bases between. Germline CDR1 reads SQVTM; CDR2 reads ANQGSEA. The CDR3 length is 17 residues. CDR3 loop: CSVELYTQGGTPGQLFF. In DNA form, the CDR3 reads TGCAGCGTCGAGCTTTATACGCAGGGAGGGACCCCCGGACAACTGTTTTTT.

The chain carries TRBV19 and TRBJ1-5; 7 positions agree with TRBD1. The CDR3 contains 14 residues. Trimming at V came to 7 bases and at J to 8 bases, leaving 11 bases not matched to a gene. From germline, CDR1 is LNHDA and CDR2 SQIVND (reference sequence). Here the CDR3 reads CASMRQGSGEPQHF. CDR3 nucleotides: TGTGCCAGTATGCGACAGGGTTCGGGTGAGCCCCAGCATTTT.

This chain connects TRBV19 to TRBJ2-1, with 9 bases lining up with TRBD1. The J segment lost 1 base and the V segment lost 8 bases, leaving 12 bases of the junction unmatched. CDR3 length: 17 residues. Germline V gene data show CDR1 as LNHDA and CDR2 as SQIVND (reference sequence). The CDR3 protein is CASGDEQGAMSYNEQFF. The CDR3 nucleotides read TGTGCCAGTGGAGATGAACAGGGGGCGATGTCCTACAATGAGCAGTTCTTC. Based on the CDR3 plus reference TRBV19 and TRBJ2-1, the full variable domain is DGGITQSPKYLFRKEGQNVTLSCEQNLNHDAMYWYRQDPGQGLRLIYYSQIVNDFQKGDIAEGYSVSREKKESFPLTVTSAQKNPTAFYLCASGDEQGAMSYNEQFFGPGTRLTVL.

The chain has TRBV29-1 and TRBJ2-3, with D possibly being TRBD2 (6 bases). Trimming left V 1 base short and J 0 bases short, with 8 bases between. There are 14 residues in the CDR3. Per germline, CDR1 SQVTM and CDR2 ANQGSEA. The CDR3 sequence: CSVEGGKSTDTQYF. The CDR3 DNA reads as TGCAGCGTTGAAGGCGGGAAAAGCACAGATACGCAGTATTTT.

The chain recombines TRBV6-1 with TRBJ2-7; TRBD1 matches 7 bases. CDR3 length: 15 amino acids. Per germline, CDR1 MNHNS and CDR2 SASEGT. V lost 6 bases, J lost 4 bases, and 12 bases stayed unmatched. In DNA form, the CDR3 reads TGTGCCAGCAGAGTAGGCCGGGACAGCAGATACGAGCAGTACTTC. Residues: CASRVGRDSRYEQYF.

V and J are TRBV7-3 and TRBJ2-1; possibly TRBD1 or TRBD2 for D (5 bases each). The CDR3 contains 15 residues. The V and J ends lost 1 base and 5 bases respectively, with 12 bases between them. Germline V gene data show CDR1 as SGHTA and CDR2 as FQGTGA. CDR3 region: CASSLNGGTHNEQFF. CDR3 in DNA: TGTGCCAGCAGCTTAAATGGGGGTACCCACAATGAGCAGTTCTTC.

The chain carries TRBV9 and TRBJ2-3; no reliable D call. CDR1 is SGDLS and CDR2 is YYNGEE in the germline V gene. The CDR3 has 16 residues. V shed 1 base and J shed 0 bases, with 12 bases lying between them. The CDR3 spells CASSVTAAPSTDTQYF. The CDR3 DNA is TGTGCCAGCAGCGTAACGGCGGCGCCTAGCACAGATACGCAGTATTTT.

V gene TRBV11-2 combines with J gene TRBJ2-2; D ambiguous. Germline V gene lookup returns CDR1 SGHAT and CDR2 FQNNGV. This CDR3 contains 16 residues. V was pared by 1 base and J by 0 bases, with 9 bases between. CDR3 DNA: TGTGCCAGCAGCTTAGGAGACTCCTCGAACACCGGGGAGCTGTTTTTT. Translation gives CASSLGDSSNTGELFF.

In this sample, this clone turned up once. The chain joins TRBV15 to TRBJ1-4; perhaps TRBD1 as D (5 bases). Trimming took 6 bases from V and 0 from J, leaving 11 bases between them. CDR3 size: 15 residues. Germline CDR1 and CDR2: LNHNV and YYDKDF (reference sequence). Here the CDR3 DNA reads TGTGCCACCAGTGACCGACAGCCAACTAATGAAAAACTGTTTTTT. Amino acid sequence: CATSDRQPTNEKLFF.

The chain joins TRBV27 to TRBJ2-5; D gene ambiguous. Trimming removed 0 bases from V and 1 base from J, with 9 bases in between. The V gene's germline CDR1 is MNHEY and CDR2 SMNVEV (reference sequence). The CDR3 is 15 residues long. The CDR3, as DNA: TGTGCCAGCAGTTTATCTGACGCGGTCCAAGAGACCCAGTACTTC. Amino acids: CASSLSDAVQETQYF.

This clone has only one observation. CDR3 loop: CASSVRAGTSNYEQYF. Here the CDR3 DNA reads TGTGCCAGCAGCGTTAGAGCCGGGACTAGCAACTACGAGCAGTACTTC. This rearrangement joins TRBV5-6 to TRBJ2-7; 9 bases map to TRBD2. The germline CDR1 and CDR2 sequences are SGHDT and YYEEEE. The CDR3 contains 16 residues. The trim removed 4 bases at V and 3 bases at J, leaving 11 bases unmatched.

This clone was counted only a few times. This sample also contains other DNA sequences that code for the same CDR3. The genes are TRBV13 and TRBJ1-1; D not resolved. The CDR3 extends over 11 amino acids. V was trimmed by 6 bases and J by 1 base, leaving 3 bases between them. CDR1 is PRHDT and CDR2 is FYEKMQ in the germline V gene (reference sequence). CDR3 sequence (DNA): TGTGCCAGCAGTGCGAACACTGAAGCTTTCTTT. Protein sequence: CASSANTEAFF.

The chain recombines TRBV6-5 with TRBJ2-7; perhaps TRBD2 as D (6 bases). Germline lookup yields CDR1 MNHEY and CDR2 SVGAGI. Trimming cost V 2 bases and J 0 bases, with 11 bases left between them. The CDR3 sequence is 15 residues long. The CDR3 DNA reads TGTGCCAGCAGTTACGGGGGGTCCCCCTCCTACGAGCAGTACTTC. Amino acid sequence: CASSYGGSPSYEQYF.

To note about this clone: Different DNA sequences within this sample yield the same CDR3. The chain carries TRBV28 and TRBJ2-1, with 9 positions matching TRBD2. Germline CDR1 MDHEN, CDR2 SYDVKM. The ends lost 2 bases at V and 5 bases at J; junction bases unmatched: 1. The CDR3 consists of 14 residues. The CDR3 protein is CASSLLAGNNEQFF. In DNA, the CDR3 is TGTGCCAGCAGTTTACTAGCGGGAAACAATGAGCAGTTCTTC.

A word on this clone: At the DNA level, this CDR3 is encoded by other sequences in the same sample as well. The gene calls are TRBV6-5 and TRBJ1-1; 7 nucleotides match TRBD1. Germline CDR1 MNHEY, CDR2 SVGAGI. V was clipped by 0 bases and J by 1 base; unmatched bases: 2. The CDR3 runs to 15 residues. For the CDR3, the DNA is TGTGCCAGCAGTTACTCCGGGACAGCGAACACTGAAGCTTTCTTT. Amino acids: CASSYSGTANTEAFF.

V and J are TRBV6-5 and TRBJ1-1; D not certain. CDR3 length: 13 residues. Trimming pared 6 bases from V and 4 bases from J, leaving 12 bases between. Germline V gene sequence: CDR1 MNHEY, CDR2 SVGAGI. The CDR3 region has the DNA TGTGCCAGCAGGGCCTCTTGGGGCACTGAAGCTTTCTTT. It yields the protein CASRASWGTEAFF.

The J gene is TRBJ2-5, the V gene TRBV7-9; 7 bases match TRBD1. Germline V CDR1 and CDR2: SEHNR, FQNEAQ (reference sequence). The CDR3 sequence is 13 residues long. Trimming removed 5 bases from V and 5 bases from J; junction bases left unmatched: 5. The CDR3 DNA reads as TGTGCCAGCAGCCCTGGCAGGGGGGAGACCCAGTACTTC. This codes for CASSPGRGETQYF. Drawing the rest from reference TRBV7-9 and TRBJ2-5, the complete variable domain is DTGVSQNPRHKITKRGQNVTFRCDPISEHNRLYWYRQTLGQGPEFLTYFQNEAQLEKSRLLSDRFSAERPKGSFSTLEIQRTEQGDSAMYLCASSPGRGETQYFGPGTRLLVL.

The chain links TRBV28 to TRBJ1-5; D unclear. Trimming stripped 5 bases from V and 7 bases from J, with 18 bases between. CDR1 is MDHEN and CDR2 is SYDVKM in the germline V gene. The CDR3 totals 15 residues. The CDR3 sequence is CASSLDGRAGQPQHF. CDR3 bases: TGTGCCAGCAGTCTCGATGGTAGGGCTGGACAGCCCCAGCATTTT.

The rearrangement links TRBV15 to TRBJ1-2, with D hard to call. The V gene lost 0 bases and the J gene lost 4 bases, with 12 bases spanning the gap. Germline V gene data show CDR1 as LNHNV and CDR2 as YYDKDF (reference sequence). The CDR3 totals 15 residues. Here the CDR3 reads CATSRETSEVYGYTF. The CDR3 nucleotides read TGTGCCACCAGCAGAGAGACGTCGGAAGTCTATGGCTACACCTTC. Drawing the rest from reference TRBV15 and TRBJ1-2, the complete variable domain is DAMVIQNPRYQVTQFGKPVTLSCSQTLNHNVMYWYQQKSSQAPKLLFHYYDKDFNNEADTPDNFQSRRPNTSFCFLDIRSPGLGDTAMYLCATSRETSEVYGYTFGSGTRLTVV.

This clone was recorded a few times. For the CDR3, the DNA is TGTGCCAGTAGCCTTACTAGCGGAGGGGTCGGGGAGCTGTTTTTT. This sequence encodes CASSLTSGGVGELFF. The chain carries TRBV19 and TRBJ2-2, with TRBD2 matching 8 bases. The CDR3 length is 15 residues. The trim removed 6 bases at V and 7 bases at J, leaving 10 bases unmatched. CDR1 and CDR2 from the germline V gene are LNHDA and SQIVND (reference sequence).